This T cell receptor beta chain was obtained from a study of early T cells in non-severe SARS-CoV-2 infection. Study-wide results and caveats: Comparison of clonotypes with VDJdb favored anti-spike CD8 responses while missing private and CD4 specificities.

Tagging with unique molecular identifiers was applied to individual cDNA molecules. TCRdb called the 5' RACE reads again in MiXCR, with one record for every CDR3 protein. The sample contains 45,000 to 70,000 distinct CDR3 sequences, approximately 6% of which appear only once. The germline V and J ends were trimmed by 0 bases and 12 bases, with 18 bases remaining between them. The CDR3 covers 15 residues. The germline V gene encodes CDR1 LGHDT and CDR2 YNNKEL (reference sequence). About this clonotype: What it recognizes is unknown.

The TCR originated in an adult who was a healthcare worker with PCR-confirmed SARS-CoV-2 infection or an uninfected control (not recorded which). Sample: whole blood. V and J are TRBV3-1 and TRBJ1-5, with D possibly matching TRBD1 (5 bases). CDR3 amino acids: CASSQDMGRYNNQHF. The CDR3 nucleotides are TGTGCCAGCAGCCAAGATATGGGGCGATATAATAACCAGCATTTT.